Presented here are 31 T cell receptor beta chains from one specimen sequenced in a study of cytomegalovirus exposure and HLA in healthy donors. Amplification used 60 Vbeta primers and 13 Jbeta primers. TCRdb keeps only in-frame clones here, not all; method: immunoSEQ multiplex PCR. The sample contains around 110,000 clones, 75% to 85% of which appear only once. The sample comprised PBMCs. All receptors derive from a man between 45 and 60 years old in good health and CMV-seronegative.

The genes are TRBV7-8 and TRBJ1-3, with a possible D match to TRBD1 (6 bases). The germline CDR1 and CDR2 sequences are SGHVS and FQNEAQ. The V gene lost 5 bases and the J gene lost 0 bases, with 11 bases spanning the gap. The CDR3 length is 15 residues. CDR3: CASSLRGSSGNTIYF. In nucleotides, the CDR3 is TGTGCCAGCAGCCTGAGGGGGTCCTCTGGAAACACCATATATTTT.

This chain's CDR3 is CASGQGSSPLHF. DNA for the CDR3: TGTGCCTCGGGACAGGGAAGTTCACCCCTCCACTTT. The chain couples TRBV28 to TRBJ1-6; 9 nucleotides line up with TRBD1. Germline values: CDR1 MDHEN, CDR2 SYDVKM. The length of the CDR3 is 12 residues. The V gene end was trimmed by 11 bases and the J gene end by 9 bases; junction bases not matched to a gene: 5.

V usage is TRBV21-1 and J usage is TRBJ2-1; TRBD1, as called in the table, went unchecked against the DNA. TRBV21-1 is assigned pseudogene status. The CDR3 covers 20 residues. The chain's CDR3 is CASSKRRTGLLLTGDNEQFF. The CDR3 region has the DNA TGTGCCAGCAGCAAAAGACGTACAGGCCTCCTTCTGACAGGGGACAATGAGCAGTTCTTC.

This chain uses TRBV27 with TRBJ2-2, with TRBD2 identical over 10 bases. V was pared by 5 bases and J by 12 bases, with 9 bases of the junction left unmatched. CDR1 is MNHEY and CDR2 is SMNVEV in the germline V gene (reference sequence). The CDR3 has 14 residues. The CDR3 loop is CASSPPSGGAKLFF. The DNA for the CDR3 is TGTGCCAGCAGTCCGCCCAGCGGGGGGGCGAAGCTGTTTTTT.

The V and J genes are TRBV5-1 and TRBJ2-5; 7 nucleotides match TRBD2. The CDR3 has 13 residues. The junction had 9 bases not matched to a gene; V was cut back by 6 bases and J by 7 bases. Germline CDR1 reads SGHRS; CDR2 reads YFSETQ. CDR3 nucleotides: TGCGCCAGCACTCCGGAACCGGGAGGGACCCAGTACTTC. Translating it yields CASTPEPGGTQYF.

The gene calls are TRBV6-5 and TRBJ1-2; the D gene is possibly TRBD1 (5 bases). The V and J ends lost 5 bases and 6 bases respectively, with 16 bases between them. The germline V gene encodes CDR1 MNHEY and CDR2 SVGAGI. This CDR3 region has 14 residues. DNA for the CDR3: TGTGCCAGCAGTGAACCGGGGGGACGGGATGGCTACACCTTC. Protein sequence: CASSEPGGRDGYTF.

This sequence joins TRBV11-2 and TRBJ2-1; D perhaps matches TRBD1 (6 bases). The CDR3 consists of 15 residues. From germline, CDR1 is SGHAT and CDR2 FQNNGV. Trimming removed 5 bases from V and 0 bases from J, with 11 bases in between. This chain's CDR3 is CASSPDRSSYNEQFF. CDR3 DNA: TGTGCCAGCAGCCCTGACAGGAGCTCCTACAATGAGCAGTTCTTC.

This chain connects TRBV12-5 to TRBJ2-7; TRBD2 might be the D (6 bases). V was trimmed by 8 bases and J by 0 bases, leaving 11 bases between them. The CDR3 loop spans 13 amino acids. CDR1 LGHNT and CDR2 FRNRAP come from the germline V gene. CDR3 coding DNA: TGTGCTAGTCTTGCCGGGAGCTCCTACGAGCAGTACTTC. This codes for CASLAGSSYEQYF. Together with reference TRBV12-5 and TRBJ2-7, the CDR3 gives the full variable domain: DARVTQTPRHKVTEMGQEVTMRCQPILGHNTVFWYRQTMMQGLELLAYFRNRAPLDDSGMPKDRFSAEMPDATLATLKIQPSEPRDSAVYFCASLAGSSYEQYFGPGTRLTVT.

The chain carries TRBV7-7 and TRBJ2-1; possible D gene TRBD2, 7 bases. Germline-derived CDR1 and CDR2 are SSHAT and FNYEAQ (reference sequence). The CDR3 is made up of 15 amino acids. With 1 base removed from V and 8 bases from J, the gap between germline ends came to 15 bases. The CDR3 nucleotides are TGTGCCAGCAGCTTAGGGCGGGGGCTGGACGATGAGCAGTTCTTC. Protein sequence: CASSLGRGLDDEQFF.

The genes are TRBV15 and TRBJ1-1, with D uncertain. CDR1 and CDR2 (germline): LNHNV, YYDKDF (reference sequence). Trimming stripped 1 base from V and 6 bases from J, with 9 bases between. This CDR3 has 13 amino acids. The CDR3 loop reads CATSRGVSPEAFF. In DNA form, the CDR3 reads TGTGCCACCAGCAGAGGCGTCTCGCCTGAAGCTTTCTTT.

The chain has TRBV6-4 and TRBJ1-2; D is undetermined. This CDR3 has 12 residues. Germline values: CDR1 MRHNA, CDR2 SNTAGT. V was cut by 2 bases and J by 7 bases, with 8 bases left in between. In nucleotides, the CDR3 is TGTGCCAGCAGTGACGAAGGAGTTGGCTACACCTTC. It is translated as CASSDEGVGYTF.

This clone was seen a handful of times. The CDR3 DNA reads TGTGCCAGCAGTCGGGGAACTGGAAACACCATATATTTT. Protein sequence: CASSRGTGNTIYF. The chain combines TRBV7-8 with TRBJ1-3; D not resolved. Germline CDR1 is SGHVS and CDR2 is FQNEAQ. The ends were cut back, 6 bases at V and 2 bases at J, with 8 bases in the middle. CDR3 length: 13 residues.

V and J are TRBV4-1 and TRBJ1-4, with TRBD1 identical over 9 bases. There are 17 residues in the CDR3. V was pared by 0 bases and J by 8 bases, with 10 bases of the junction left unmatched. The germline CDR1 and CDR2 sequences are MGHRA and YSYEKL. For the CDR3, the DNA is TGCGCCAGCAGCCAAGAAACCCTACAGGGGGCTAGGGAAAAACTGTTTTTT. It codes for CASSQETLQGAREKLFF.

This chain uses TRBV10-3 with TRBJ1-3; 8 bases align to TRBD1. The CDR3 spans 14 residues. The germline V gene has CDR1 ENHRY and CDR2 SYGVKD. J lost 4 bases, V lost 6 bases, and 5 bases had no gene match. Written as DNA, the CDR3 is TGTGCCATCAGGGTGACAGGGGAAGGAAACACCATATATTTT. Translating gives CAIRVTGEGNTIYF.

The rearrangement joins TRBV6-1 to TRBJ1-2; 7 bases line up with TRBD1. Looked up from germline, CDR1 is MNHNS and CDR2 is SASEGT. The CDR3 has 15 amino acids. Trimming took 3 bases from V and 4 from J; bases not matched to a gene: 8. The CDR3 nucleotides are TGTGCCAGCAGTGAGATCGGACAGGAAGGCTATGGCTACACCTTC. The encoded protein is CASSEIGQEGYGYTF.

This chain joins TRBV2 and TRBJ1-1, with D perhaps matching TRBD1 (5 bases). The CDR3 loop spans 14 amino acids. V shed 5 bases and J shed 1 base, with 11 bases lying between them. CDR1 and CDR2 from the germline V gene are SNHLY and FYNNEI. The CDR3 DNA sequence: TGTGCCAGCAGTAAAGACAGTAGGAACACTGAAGCTTTCTTT. Encoded protein: CASSKDSRNTEAFF.

The chain employs TRBV5-5 and TRBJ1-6, with a possible D match to TRBD1 (5 bases). Germline assignment: CDR1 SGHKS and CDR2 YYEKEE (reference sequence). This CDR3 is built from 13 residues. The V end was cut by 4 bases, the J end by 7 bases, with 9 bases between. CDR3 DNA sequence: TGTGCCAGCAGCCCGGACATCAATTCACCCCTCCACTTT. Translation: CASSPDINSPLHF.

This chain uses TRBV27 with TRBJ1-5; possibly TRBD1 for D (5 bases). The V and J ends lost 0 bases and 6 bases respectively, with 18 bases between them. The CDR3 has 17 amino acids. Germline-derived CDR1 and CDR2 are MNHEY and SMNVEV (reference sequence). CDR3 in DNA: TGTGCCAGCAGTTTATCGAACTTCCAGGGCTCCCCTCAGCCCCAGCATTTT. Translating gives CASSLSNFQGSPQPQHF.

The chain has TRBV6-4 and TRBJ1-2; tentative D call: TRBD1 (6 bases). The CDR3 spans 13 residues. V gave up 6 bases and J gave up 8 bases, with 16 bases separating them. The germline V gene encodes CDR1 MRHNA and CDR2 SNTAGT. DNA of the CDR3: TGTGCCAGCAGAAAGGACAGTTGGGGCGGCTACACCTTC. Translation gives CASRKDSWGGYTF.

V gene TRBV28 combines with J gene TRBJ1-5, with TRBD1 matching 8 bases. Trimming at V came to 6 bases and at J to 4 bases, leaving 8 bases not matched to a gene. There are 15 residues in the CDR3. CDR1 and CDR2 (germline): MDHEN, SYDVKM. This chain's CDR3 is CASSPGDRQNQPQHF. The CDR3 DNA is TGTGCCAGCAGCCCCGGGGACAGGCAAAATCAGCCCCAGCATTTT.

The rearrangement links TRBV7-9 to TRBJ2-5; D is uncertain. V lost 5 bases, J lost 5 bases, and 9 bases lay in between. Looked up from germline, CDR1 is SEHNR and CDR2 is FQNEAQ (reference sequence). The length of the CDR3 is 12 residues. Here the CDR3 DNA reads TGTGCCAGCAGCCCCTTAGAGGAGACCCAGTACTTC. It specifies CASSPLEETQYF.

CDR3 sequence: CASSQRTGSNTEAFF. The CDR3 bases are TGTGCCAGCAGCCAACGGACAGGGTCGAACACTGAAGCTTTCTTT. V gene TRBV4-2 combines with J gene TRBJ1-1; the match to TRBD1 covers 8 bases. With 2 bases clipped from V and 1 base from J, the junction kept 3 bases outside the gene matches. Germline V lookup: CDR1 LGHNA, CDR2 YNFKEQ. This CDR3 is built from 15 residues.

V gene TRBV6-1 combines with J gene TRBJ1-6; tentatively, D is TRBD1 (5 bases). The CDR3 sequence is 15 residues long. Germline V gene data show CDR1 as MNHNS and CDR2 as SASEGT. Deletions cut 5 bases from V and 5 bases from J, with 13 bases between. CDR3 sequence (DNA): TGTGCCAGCAGTAGACGGGGGGGAGATAATTCACCCCTCCACTTT. Protein: CASSRRGGDNSPLHF.

The rearrangement joins TRBV18 to TRBJ2-3; no clear D gene. CDR1 is KGHSH and CDR2 is LQKENI in the germline V gene. The CDR3 has 16 amino acids. Trimming pared 6 bases from V and 2 bases from J, leaving 18 bases between. CDR3 sequence: CASSPPEASDTDTQYF. The CDR3 DNA reads as TGTGCCAGCTCCCCCCCAGAAGCTAGTGACACAGATACGCAGTATTTT.

The chain couples TRBV10-3 to TRBJ2-3, with 11 bases that match TRBD2. V trimming: 4 bases; J trimming: 6 bases; junction bases outside the gene matches: 6. From germline, CDR1 is ENHRY and CDR2 SYGVKD. The CDR3 consists of 15 residues. CDR3 protein: CAISGLAGGLDTQYF. The CDR3, as DNA: TGTGCCATCAGTGGGTTAGCGGGGGGGCTTGATACGCAGTATTTT.

The J gene is TRBJ1-2, the V gene TRBV19, with D perhaps matching TRBD1 (6 bases). Germline CDR1 reads LNHDA; CDR2 reads SQIVND (reference sequence). V was shortened by 5 bases and J by 6 bases, with 19 bases between the two germline ends. The CDR3 has 15 amino acids. The CDR3 DNA reads TGTGCCAGTAGTTATTGGGGGACATCCCGAAATGGCTACACCTTC. This translates into CASSYWGTSRNGYTF. The full variable domain, completed using reference TRBV19 and TRBJ1-2, is DGGITQSPKYLFRKEGQNVTLSCEQNLNHDAMYWYRQDPGQGLRLIYYSQIVNDFQKGDIAEGYSVSREKKESFPLTVTSAQKNPTAFYLCASSYWGTSRNGYTFGSGTRLTVV.

The gene calls are TRBV28 and TRBJ1-2; 7 nucleotides match TRBD1. The CDR3 has 14 residues. Germline loops: CDR1 MDHEN, CDR2 SYDVKM. The junction had 7 bases not matched to a gene; V was cut back by 3 bases and J by 6 bases. The CDR3 loop is CASSLGSQGNGYTF. CDR3 bases: TGTGCCAGCAGTTTGGGCTCACAGGGGAATGGCTACACCTTC.

The chain couples TRBV15 to TRBJ2-2; the match to TRBD1 covers 10 bases. The CDR3 covers 15 residues. V was clipped by 4 bases and J by 6 bases; unmatched bases: 5. Germline CDR1 is LNHNV and CDR2 is YYDKDF (reference sequence). The CDR3 here is CATSNPGQGSGELFF. DNA of the CDR3: TGTGCCACCAGCAACCCGGGACAGGGGTCCGGGGAGCTGTTTTTT.

This clone was recorded a few times. The chain recombines TRBV28 with TRBJ1-3; D gene ambiguous. V lost 6 bases, J lost 3 bases, and 15 bases lay in between. Germline V gene sequence: CDR1 MDHEN, CDR2 SYDVKM. The CDR3 runs 15 residues. The CDR3 nucleotides are TGTGCCAGCAGCTTTAGAACTACTTTTGGAAACACCATATATTTT. Its translation: CASSFRTTFGNTIYF.

The count of this clone is one. The CDR3 bases are TGTGCCAGCAGCTTAGGGCAGGACAGGCGGACGGTTAATTCACCCCTCCACTTT. Its protein is CASSLGQDRRTVNSPLHF. The V and J genes are TRBV7-9 and TRBJ1-6, with 7 bases aligning to TRBD1. Germline V gives CDR1 SEHNR, CDR2 FQNEAQ (reference sequence). The length of the CDR3 is 18 residues. Losses at the gene ends were 1 base for V and 6 bases for J; bases not matched to a gene: 12.

The chain employs TRBV19 and TRBJ2-7; tentatively, D is TRBD1 (6 bases). V was trimmed by 5 bases and J by 1 base, leaving 12 bases between them. Germline CDR1 LNHDA, CDR2 SQIVND (reference sequence). This CDR3 comprises 14 residues. Here the CDR3 DNA reads TGTGCCAGTAGTGGACAGTTCCGGTCCTACGAGCAGTACTTC. It encodes CASSGQFRSYEQYF. Looking up the rest from reference TRBV19 and TRBJ2-7 gives the full variable domain: DGGITQSPKYLFRKEGQNVTLSCEQNLNHDAMYWYRQDPGQGLRLIYYSQIVNDFQKGDIAEGYSVSREKKESFPLTVTSAQKNPTAFYLCASSGQFRSYEQYFGPGTRLTVT.